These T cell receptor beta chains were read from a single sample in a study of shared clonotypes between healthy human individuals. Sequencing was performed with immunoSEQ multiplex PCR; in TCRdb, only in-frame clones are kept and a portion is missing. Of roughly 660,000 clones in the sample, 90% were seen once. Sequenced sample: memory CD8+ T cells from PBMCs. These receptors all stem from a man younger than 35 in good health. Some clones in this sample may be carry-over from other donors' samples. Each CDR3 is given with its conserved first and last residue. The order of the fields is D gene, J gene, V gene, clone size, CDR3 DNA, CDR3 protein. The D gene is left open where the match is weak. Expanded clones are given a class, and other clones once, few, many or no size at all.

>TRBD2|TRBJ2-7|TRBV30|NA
TGTGCCTGGAGTGTACGAGGGACTAGCGGGAGCCAAGAGCAGTACTTC
CAWSVRGTSGSQEQYF
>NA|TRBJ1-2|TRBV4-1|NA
TGCGCCAGCAGCCAAAGCTATGGCTACACCTTC
CASSQSYGYTF
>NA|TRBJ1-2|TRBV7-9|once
TGTGCCAGCAGCTTAGGGATCGGGGGGAAGTATGGCTACACCTTC
CASSLGIGGKYGYTF
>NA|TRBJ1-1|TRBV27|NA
TGTGCCAGCAGTTTATGGTTCGGGGGGTACACTGAAGCTTTCTTT
CASSLWFGGYTEAFF
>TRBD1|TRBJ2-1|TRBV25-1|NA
TGTGCCAGCAGTCCGGGACAGGGGTCCTACAATGAGCAGTTCTTC
CASSPGQGSYNEQFF
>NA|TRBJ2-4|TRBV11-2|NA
TGTGCCAGCAGCTTATCGACCGGGTCGGGCATTCAGTACTTC
CASSLSTGSGIQYF
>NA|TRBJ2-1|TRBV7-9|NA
TGTGCCAGCATCCAGATCTTGGGGCAGTTCTTC
CASIQILGQFF
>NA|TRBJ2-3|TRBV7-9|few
TGTGCCAGCAGCTCGGACTCCCCTAGAGAAACGCAGTATTTT
CASSSDSPRETQYF
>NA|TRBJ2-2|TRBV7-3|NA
TGTGCCAGCAGCTTAGAACTAGCATCCACCGGGGAGCTGTTTTTT
CASSLELASTGELFF
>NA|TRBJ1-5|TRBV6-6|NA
TGTGCCAGTACACCGTGGGACCCGAGTCAGCCCCAGCATTTT
CASTPWDPSQPQHF
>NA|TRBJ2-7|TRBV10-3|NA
TGTGCCATCAGTGTAGGCGGCGGGACCGCCTACGAGCAGTACTTC
CAISVGGGTAYEQYF
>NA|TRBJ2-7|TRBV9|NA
TGTGCCAGCAGCGTAGGGACAGTATCTACGTACGAGCAGTACTTC
CASSVGTVSTYEQYF
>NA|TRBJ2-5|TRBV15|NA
TGTGCCACCAGCAGATACAGTACCGACCAAGAGACCCAGTACTTC
CATSRYSTDQETQYF